Given below is one T cell receptor (beta chain) in context. These data are taken from a study of cytomegalovirus exposure and HLA in healthy donors. The CDR3 covers 15 residues. J was trimmed by 5 bases and V by 2 bases; bases with no gene match: 7. From germline, CDR1 is MNHEY and CDR2 SMNVEV (reference sequence). The PCR contained 60 Vbeta and 13 Jbeta primers. Libraries were prepared by immunoSEQ multiplex PCR; TCRdb keeps only in-frame clonotypes and omits some of them. The sample contains about 130,000 clones, around 83% of which appear only once. This rearrangement joins TRBV27 to TRBJ2-5, with TRBD2 matching over 8 bases. The sequenced sample consisted of PBMCs. This receptor was taken from a woman aged 30 to 39 in good health and CMV-seropositive. CDR3 residues: CASSLGAAGVETQYF. In DNA, the CDR3 is TGTGCCAGCAGTTTAGGTGCAGCGGGGGTCGAGACCCAGTACTTC.